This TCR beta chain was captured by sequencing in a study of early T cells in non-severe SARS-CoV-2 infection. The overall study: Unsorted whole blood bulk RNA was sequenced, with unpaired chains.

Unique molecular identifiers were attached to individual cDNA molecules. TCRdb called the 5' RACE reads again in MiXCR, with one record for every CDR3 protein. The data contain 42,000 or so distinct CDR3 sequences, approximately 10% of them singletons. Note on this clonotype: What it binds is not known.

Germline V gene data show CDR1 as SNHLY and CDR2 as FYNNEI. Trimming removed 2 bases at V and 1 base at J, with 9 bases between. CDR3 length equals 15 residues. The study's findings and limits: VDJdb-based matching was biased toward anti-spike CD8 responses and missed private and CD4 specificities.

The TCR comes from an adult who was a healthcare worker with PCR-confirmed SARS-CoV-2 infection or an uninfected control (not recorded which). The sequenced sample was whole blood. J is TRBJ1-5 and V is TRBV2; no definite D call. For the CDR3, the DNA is TGTGCCAGCAGTGAACCAAGGGCGAGCAATCAGCCCCAGCATTTT. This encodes CASSEPRASNQPQHF.